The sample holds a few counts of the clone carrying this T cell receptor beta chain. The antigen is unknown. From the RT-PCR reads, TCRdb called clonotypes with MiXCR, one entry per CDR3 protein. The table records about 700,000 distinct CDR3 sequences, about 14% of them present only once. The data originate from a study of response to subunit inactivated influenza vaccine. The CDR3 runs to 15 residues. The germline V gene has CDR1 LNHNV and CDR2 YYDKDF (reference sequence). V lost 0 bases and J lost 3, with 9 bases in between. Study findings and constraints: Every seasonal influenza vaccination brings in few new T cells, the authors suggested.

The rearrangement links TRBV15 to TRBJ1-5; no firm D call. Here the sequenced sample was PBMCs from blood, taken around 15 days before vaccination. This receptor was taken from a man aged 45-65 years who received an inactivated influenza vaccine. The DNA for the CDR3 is TGTGCCACCAGCAGAGATCGTCCAATCAATCAGCCCCAGCATTTT. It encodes CATSRDRPINQPQHF. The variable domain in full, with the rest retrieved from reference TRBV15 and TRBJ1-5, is DAMVIQNPRYQVTQFGKPVTLSCSQTLNHNVMYWYQQKSSQAPKLLFHYYDKDFNNEADTPDNFQSRRPNTSFCFLDIRSPGLGDTAMYLCATSRDRPINQPQHFGDGTRLSIL.